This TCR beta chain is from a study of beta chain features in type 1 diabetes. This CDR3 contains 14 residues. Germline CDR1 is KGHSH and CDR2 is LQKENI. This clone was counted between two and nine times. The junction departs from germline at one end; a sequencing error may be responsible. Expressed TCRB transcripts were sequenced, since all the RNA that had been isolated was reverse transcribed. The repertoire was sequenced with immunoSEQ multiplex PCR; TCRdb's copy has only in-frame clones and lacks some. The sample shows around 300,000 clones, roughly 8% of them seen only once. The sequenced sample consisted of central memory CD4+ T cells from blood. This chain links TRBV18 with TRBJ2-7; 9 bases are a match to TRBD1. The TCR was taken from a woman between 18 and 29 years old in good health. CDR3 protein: CASSPQGAAYEQYF. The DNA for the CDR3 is TGTGCCAGCTCCCCACAGGGGGCCGCCTACGAGCAGTACTTC.